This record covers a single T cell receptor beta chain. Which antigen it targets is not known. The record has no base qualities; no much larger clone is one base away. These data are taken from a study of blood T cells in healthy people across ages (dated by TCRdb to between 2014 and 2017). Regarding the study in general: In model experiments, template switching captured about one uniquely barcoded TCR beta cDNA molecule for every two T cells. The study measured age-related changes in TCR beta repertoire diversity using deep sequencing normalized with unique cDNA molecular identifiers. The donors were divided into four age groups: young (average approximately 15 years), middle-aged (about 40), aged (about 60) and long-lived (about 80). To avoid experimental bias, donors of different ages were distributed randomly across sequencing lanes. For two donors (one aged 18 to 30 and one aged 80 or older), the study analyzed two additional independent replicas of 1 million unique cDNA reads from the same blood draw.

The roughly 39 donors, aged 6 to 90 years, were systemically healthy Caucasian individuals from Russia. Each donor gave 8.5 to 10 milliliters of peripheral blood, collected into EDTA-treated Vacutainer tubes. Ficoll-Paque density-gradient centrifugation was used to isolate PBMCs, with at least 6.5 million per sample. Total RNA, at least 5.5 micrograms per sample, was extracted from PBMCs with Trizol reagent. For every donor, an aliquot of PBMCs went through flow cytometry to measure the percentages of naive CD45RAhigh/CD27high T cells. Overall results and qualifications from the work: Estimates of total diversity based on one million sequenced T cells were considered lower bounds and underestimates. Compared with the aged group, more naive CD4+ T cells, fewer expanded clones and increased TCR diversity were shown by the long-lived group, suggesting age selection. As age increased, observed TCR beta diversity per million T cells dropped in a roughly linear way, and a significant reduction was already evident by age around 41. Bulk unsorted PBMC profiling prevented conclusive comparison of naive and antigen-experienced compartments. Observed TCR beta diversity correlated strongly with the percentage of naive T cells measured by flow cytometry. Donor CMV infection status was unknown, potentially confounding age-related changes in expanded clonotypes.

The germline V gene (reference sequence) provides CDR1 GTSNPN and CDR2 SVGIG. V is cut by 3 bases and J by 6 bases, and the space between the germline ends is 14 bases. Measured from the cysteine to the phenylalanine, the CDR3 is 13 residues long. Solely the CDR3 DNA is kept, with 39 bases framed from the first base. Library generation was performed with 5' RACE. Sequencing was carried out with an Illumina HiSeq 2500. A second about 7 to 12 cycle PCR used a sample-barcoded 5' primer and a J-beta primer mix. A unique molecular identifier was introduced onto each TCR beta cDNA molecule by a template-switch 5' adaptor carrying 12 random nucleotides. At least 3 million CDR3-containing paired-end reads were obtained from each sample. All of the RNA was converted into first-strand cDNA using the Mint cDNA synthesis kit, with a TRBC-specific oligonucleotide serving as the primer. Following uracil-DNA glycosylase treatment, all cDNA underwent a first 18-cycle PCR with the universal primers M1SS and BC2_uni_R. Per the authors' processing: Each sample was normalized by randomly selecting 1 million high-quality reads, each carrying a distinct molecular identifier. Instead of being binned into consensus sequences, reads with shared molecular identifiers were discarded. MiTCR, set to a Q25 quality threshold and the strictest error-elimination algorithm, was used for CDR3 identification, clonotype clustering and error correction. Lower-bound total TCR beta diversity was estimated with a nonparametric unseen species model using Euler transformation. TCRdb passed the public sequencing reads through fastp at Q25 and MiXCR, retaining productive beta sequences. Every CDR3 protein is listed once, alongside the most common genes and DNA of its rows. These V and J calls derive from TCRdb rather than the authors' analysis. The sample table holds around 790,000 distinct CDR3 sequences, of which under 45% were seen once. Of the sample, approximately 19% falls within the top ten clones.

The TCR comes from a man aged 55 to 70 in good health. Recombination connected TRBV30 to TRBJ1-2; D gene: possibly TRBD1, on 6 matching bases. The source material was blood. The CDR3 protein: CAWRRGYRNGYTF. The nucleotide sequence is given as TGTGCCTGGAGAAGGGGGTATCGTAATGGCTACACCTTC.